Reported below is one T cell receptor (beta chain). The data were taken from a study of blood T cell repertoires in COVID-19. Looking at the study overall: Samples representing acute and convalescent COVID-19 were sourced from the United States, Italy and Spain.

Per the germline V gene, CDR1 is SGHDN and CDR2 is FVKESK. The germline V and J ends were trimmed by 6 bases and 10 bases, with 16 bases remaining between them. The CDR3 has 14 residues. In the study's own analysis: Amplification of reference gene primers provided the estimated nucleated cell counts. The table came from immunoSEQ multiplex PCR; TCRdb's copy has only in-frame clones and leaves some out. The V and J calls and clone size are taken from that table; D and trimming were inferred from the DNA. The sample consists of around 7,000 clones, about 88% of them appearing once. This chain links TRBV14 with TRBJ1-6; a possible D gene is TRBD1 (5 bases). The sample consisted of peripheral blood. The sequence was obtained from a human donor in a cohort sampled during active COVID-19. CDR3 amino acids: CASRLAGRGSPLHF. CDR3 DNA: TGTGCCAGCAGGCTGGCGGGACGAGGGTCACCCCTCCACTTT. The entire variable domain, with the rest obtained from reference TRBV14 and TRBJ1-6, is as follows: EAGVTQFPSHSVIEKGQTVTLRCDPISGHDNLYWYRRVMGKEIKFLLHFVKESKQDESGMPNNRFLAERTGGTYSTLKVQPAELEDSGVYFCASRLAGRGSPLHFGNGTRLTVT.